This T cell receptor beta chain was identified in a study of blood T cell repertoires in COVID-19. The CDR3 extends over 14 amino acids. The germline gives CDR1 LNHDA, CDR2 SQIVND (reference sequence). V lost 5 bases to trimming and J lost 2 bases; unmatched junction nucleotides: 3. Some clones are missing from TCRdb's copy, which holds only in-frame ones; the method was immunoSEQ multiplex PCR. This sample has 150,000 to 200,000 clones, with roughly 86% found just once. The chain carries TRBV19 and TRBJ2-3; 8 bases align to TRBD2. What was sequenced was peripheral blood. This TCR was sampled from an elderly woman with COVID-19, enrolled during active disease. This CDR3 is CASSRGGNTDTQYF. The DNA for the CDR3 is TGTGCCAGTAGTCGGGGGGGCAACACAGATACGCAGTATTTT.